The T cell receptor (beta chain) under discussion was sequenced for a study of T cells expressing NK-cell markers. As for the study in general: Sequencing of TCR beta repertoires drew on sorted CD3+CD56+NKG2C+, CD3+CD56+NKG2C- and CD3+CD56-NKG2C+ T cells. Study-level points and caveats: Whether expanded NKG2C-expressing T cell clones recognize HCMV is unknown. In about six donors, dominant CD3+CD56+NKG2C+ clones formed about 1.0-8% of CD8+ cells.

Template switching by 5'RACE with UMIs generated the TCR beta cDNA. Using the 5' RACE reads, TCRdb records one entry per CDR3 protein without DNA. The sample yields 550,000 or so distinct CDR3 sequences, of which the top ten take up roughly 3.4%. With regard to this clonotype: Its antigen is currently unknown.

The CDR3 consists of 15 residues. Looked up from germline, CDR1 is SGHVS and CDR2 is FNYEAQ. The source is a man aged 18 to 29 in good health. The chain links TRBV7-6 to TRBJ2-1. The sequenced sample consisted of blood T cells: a sorted CD56 or NKG2C T cell subset, CD4+ or CD8+ T cells, or bulk PBMC T cells (not recorded which). CDR3 amino acids: CASTSGGGFYNEQFF.